Listed below are T cell receptor beta chains from one sample, sequenced in a study of T-cell memory formation after mild COVID-19. TCRdb processed the 5' RACE reads anew with MiXCR; each CDR3 protein has one entry. The table has around 430,000 distinct CDR3 sequences, 16% seen once. Sequenced sample: PBMCs or a T cell subset sorted from them (not recorded which). Source of these receptors: a man between 18 and 35 years old who had mild COVID-19 (a few samples of this study predate the infection). Cell type and time point are not known. Both conserved end residues are part of each CDR3. D genes are given only for firm matches. Clone size is given for some rows only: seen once, a few or many times, or a class if the clone is expanded.

j_gene,d_gene,abundance,v_gene,CDR3aa,CDR3nt
TRBJ2-5,TRBD2,-,TRBV7-2,CASSQGAGGKETQYF,TGTGCCAGCAGCCAGGGAGCGGGGGGCAAAGAGACCCAGTACTTC
TRBJ1-1,-,-,TRBV5-1,CASSKGPPGFEAFF,TGCGCCAGCAGCAAGGGACCCCCGGGTTTTGAAGCTTTCTTT
TRBJ2-1,-,once,TRBV27,CASLRWGYNEQFF,TGTGCCAGCCTTAGGTGGGGTTACAATGAGCAGTTCTTC
TRBJ1-4,-,few,TRBV11-2,CASSLGQATKLFF,TGTGCCAGCAGCTTAGGTCAGGCTACGAAACTGTTTTTT
TRBJ1-2,TRBD1,-,TRBV4-1,CASSHPDRGAYGYTF,TGCGCCAGCAGCCACCCCGACAGGGGCGCCTATGGCTACACCTTC
TRBJ1-5,-,-,TRBV19,CASSIYGRYSNQPQHF,TGTGCCAGTAGTATCTACGGCAGATATAGCAATCAGCCCCAGCATTTT
TRBJ2-5,-,-,TRBV7-2,CASRPPAQETQYF,TGTGCCAGCAGGCCGCCAGCTCAAGAGACCCAGTACTTC
TRBJ1-2,-,-,TRBV25-1,CASRGQENYGYTF,TGTGCCAGCAGGGGGCAAGAAAACTATGGCTACACCTTC
TRBJ2-3,TRBD2,-,TRBV7-3,CASSLTSGSGATQYF,TGTGCCAGCAGCCTCACTAGCGGGTCGGGGGCTACGCAGTATTTT
TRBJ2-2,-,-,TRBV6-5,CASSYSSPNTGELFF,TGTGCCAGCAGTTACTCCTCCCCGAACACCGGGGAGCTGTTTTTT
TRBJ1-5,-,-,TRBV7-2,CATGREINQPQHF,TGTGCAACGGGACGGGAAATCAATCAGCCCCAGCATTTT
TRBJ2-7,-,few,TRBV3-1,CASSQEVVGSGSYEQYF,TGTGCCAGCAGCCAAGAGGTGGTAGGAAGTGGCTCCTACGAGCAGTACTTC
TRBJ1-5,TRBD1,many,TRBV27,CASSFEGAQPQHF,TGTGCCAGCAGTTTTGAGGGGGCTCAGCCCCAGCATTTT
TRBJ1-1,TRBD1,-,TRBV6-5,CASSATGQGNTEAFF,TGTGCCAGCAGTGCAACCGGACAGGGGAACACTGAAGCTTTCTTT
TRBJ1-2,TRBD1,-,TRBV7-9,CASSSSTGTGHGYTF,TGTGCCAGCAGCTCCTCTACCGGGACAGGGCATGGCTACACCTTC
TRBJ1-1,-,few,TRBV7-8,CASSPFGTVTEAFF,TGTGCCAGCAGCCCCTTCGGGACGGTCACTGAAGCTTTCTTT
TRBJ2-5,TRBD2,-,TRBV20-1,CSAGPLAGGPQTQYF,TGCAGTGCTGGACCTCTAGCGGGGGGGCCTCAGACCCAGTACTTC
TRBJ2-4,-,-,TRBV11-2,CASSLGVRKNIQYF,TGTGCCAGCAGCTTAGGGGTGCGGAAAAACATTCAGTACTTC
TRBJ1-1,-,few,TRBV27,CASSLHSGRSTEAFF,TGTGCCAGCAGTTTACATTCGGGCCGGAGCACTGAAGCTTTCTTT
TRBJ2-7,-,-,TRBV30,CAWSVWDPRGTYEQYF,TGTGCCTGGAGTGTATGGGATCCTAGGGGGACCTACGAGCAGTACTTC
TRBJ2-2,-,many,TRBV12-3/TRBV12-4,CASSRSTGELFF,TGTGCCAGCAGTCGATCCACCGGGGAGCTGTTTTTT
TRBJ2-5,-,-,TRBV7-9,CASSLAAQGGPRETQYF,TGTGCCAGCAGCTTAGCGGCCCAGGGTGGGCCTCGAGAGACCCAGTACTTC
TRBJ1-6,-,-,TRBV20-1,CSALHGGYNSPLHF,TGCAGTGCTCTCCACGGGGGGTATAATTCACCCCTCCACTTT
TRBJ2-5,TRBD1,-,TRBV5-5,CASSLVGTGVQETQYF,TGTGCCAGCAGCTTGGTGGGGACAGGGGTACAAGAGACCCAGTACTTC
TRBJ2-2,TRBD2,-,TRBV19,CASTRGGATGELFF,TGTGCCAGTACCCGGGGGGGAGCCACCGGGGAGCTGTTTTTT
TRBJ2-1,-,few,TRBV7-2,CASQAGLDNEQFF,TGTGCCAGTCAGGCGGGGCTCGACAATGAGCAGTTCTTC
TRBJ2-5,TRBD1,few,TRBV18,CASSVRDREWETQYF,TGTGCCAGCTCAGTCCGGGACAGGGAATGGGAGACCCAGTACTTC
TRBJ2-2,TRBD1,few,TRBV19,CASTNVDRLNTGELFF,TGTGCCAGTACTAATGTGGACAGGCTGAACACCGGGGAGCTGTTTTTT
TRBJ1-5,-,few,TRBV6-2/TRBV6-3,CASSYSLLAQHF,TGTGCCAGCAGTTACTCCCTTTTGGCCCAGCATTTT
TRBJ2-1,-,-,TRBV5-1,CASSLEWQGFDEQFF,TGCGCCAGCAGCTTGGAGTGGCAGGGGTTCGATGAGCAGTTCTTC
TRBJ2-1,-,-,TRBV24-1,CATSDLEGSDYNEQFF,TGTGCCACCAGTGATTTGGAGGGGAGCGATTACAATGAGCAGTTCTTC
TRBJ1-4,-,few,TRBV7-2,CASSLKRAGEKLFF,TGTGCCAGCAGCTTAAAGCGGGCAGGTGAAAAACTGTTTTTT
TRBJ2-2,TRBD2,few,TRBV29-1,CSVVSGDSATGELFF,TGCAGCGTTGTTAGCGGGGACTCCGCCACCGGGGAGCTGTTTTTT
TRBJ2-6,-,-,TRBV6-2/TRBV6-3,CASTSRGGSGANVLTF,TGTGCCAGCACCTCTAGGGGGGGATCTGGGGCCAACGTCCTGACTTTC
TRBJ1-5,-,-,TRBV19,CASSKGTGNQPQHF,TGTGCCAGTAGTAAAGGAACGGGTAATCAGCCCCAGCATTTT
TRBJ2-1,TRBD2,few,TRBV6-5,CASSYGTGWGGEAHNEQFF,TGTGCCAGCAGTTACGGGACGGGATGGGGAGGGGAGGCCCACAATGAGCAGTTCTTC
TRBJ2-7,-,few,TRBV4-3,CASSQDFGGALDEQYF,TGCGCCAGCAGCCAAGATTTTGGAGGGGCTTTAGACGAGCAGTACTTC
TRBJ1-2,TRBD1,-,TRBV4-3,CASSQETGITGYTF,TGCGCCAGCAGCCAAGAGACAGGGATAACGGGCTACACCTTC
TRBJ1-1,-,many,TRBV7-9,CASSFPGASTEAFF,TGTGCCAGCAGCTTTCCGGGGGCAAGCACTGAAGCTTTCTTT
TRBJ1-2,TRBD1,-,TRBV6-6,CASSYSAGTGGYGYTF,TGTGCCAGCAGTTACTCGGCCGGGACAGGGGGCTATGGCTACACCTTC
TRBJ2-6,-,many,TRBV5-6,CASSVRSSGANVLTF,TGTGCCAGCAGCGTAAGGAGCTCTGGGGCCAACGTCCTGACTTTC
TRBJ2-6,-,few,TRBV6-5,CASSQGRTSGANVLTF,TGTGCCAGCAGTCAGGGACGGACTTCTGGGGCCAACGTCCTGACTTTC
TRBJ1-1,-,few,TRBV7-8,CASSLPRTEVDTEAFF,TGTGCCAGCAGCTTACCCCGGACCGAGGTAGACACTGAAGCTTTCTTT
TRBJ1-5,TRBD1,few,TRBV10-3,CAISEFGQGSQPQHF,TGTGCCATCAGTGAGTTTGGACAGGGCAGTCAGCCCCAGCATTTT
TRBJ2-3,TRBD1,many,TRBV10-3,CAIRPTSTGGRDTQYF,TGTGCCATCAGGCCAACCTCGACAGGGGGGAGAGATACGCAGTATTTT
TRBJ2-3,TRBD2,many,TRBV7-3,CASSSTSGGTTDTQYF,TGTGCCAGCAGCTCGACTAGCGGGGGAACCACAGATACGCAGTATTTT
TRBJ2-3,-,many,TRBV9,CASSADGTDTQYF,TGTGCCAGCAGCGCGGACGGGACAGATACGCAGTATTTT
TRBJ2-7,-,-,TRBV10-3,CATMPGGTYEQYF,TGTGCCACCATGCCTGGGGGGACCTACGAGCAGTACTTC
TRBJ2-1,TRBD2,many,TRBV7-2,CASSLFQRGEQFF,TGTGCCAGCAGCTTATTTCAGCGGGGCGAGCAGTTCTTC
TRBJ1-4,-,-,TRBV20-1,CSASPMNEKLFF,TGCAGTGCTAGCCCCATGAATGAAAAACTGTTTTTT
TRBJ1-2,-,-,TRBV6-5,CASSYRRDYGYTF,TGTGCCAGCAGTTACCGTCGGGACTATGGCTACACCTTC
TRBJ2-1,-,-,TRBV6-5,CANKGWQSHNEQFF,TGTGCCAACAAGGGATGGCAGAGCCACAATGAGCAGTTCTTC
TRBJ2-1,-,few,TRBV5-1,CASSLAGAGRFRNEQFF,TGCGCCAGCAGCTTGGCTGGGGCGGGGCGCTTTCGCAATGAGCAGTTCTTC
TRBJ1-2,-,-,TRBV7-2,CASSLDAPGYGYTF,TGTGCCAGCAGCTTAGATGCCCCTGGCTATGGCTACACCTTC
TRBJ2-3,TRBD2,-,TRBV5-1,CASSPGWGAGGTDTQYF,TGCGCCAGCAGCCCGGGTTGGGGAGCGGGGGGCACAGATACGCAGTATTTT
TRBJ1-1,-,-,TRBV18,CASRGGQNTEAFF,TGTGCCAGCCGGGGGGGCCAGAACACTGAAGCTTTCTTT
TRBJ1-4,TRBD1,few,TRBV4-3,CASNVDRASEKLFF,TGCGCCAGCAACGTGGACAGGGCCTCTGAAAAACTGTTTTTT
TRBJ1-2,-,few,TRBV27,CASSLNSRGGRYTF,TGTGCCAGCAGTTTAAATTCCAGGGGAGGTCGCTACACCTTC
TRBJ2-5,-,many,TRBV11-2,CASSLGVGDQETQYF,TGTGCCAGCAGCTTAGGGGTCGGGGACCAAGAGACCCAGTACTTC